This is a list of T cell receptor beta chains from one sample in a study of T cells in Graves' hyperthyroidism and ophthalmopathy. TCRdb fed the multiplex PCR reads into MiXCR, producing one record per CDR3 protein. The top ten hold roughly 19% of the sample, which has roughly 570,000 distinct CDR3 sequences, just over 45% seen once. The sample comprised peripheral blood or thyroid tissue (not recorded which). These receptors all stem from an adult woman with Graves' disease, either hyperthyroidism or ophthalmopathy (not recorded which). Each CDR3 is given with its conserved first and last residue. Each record gives: V gene, J gene, D gene, clone size, CDR3 protein, CDR3 DNA. A D gene is named only where the DNA matches it firmly. Only part of the rows carry a size: once, few, many, or a class if the clone is expanded.

>TRBV30|TRBJ1-1|-|-
CAWLRGGTEAFF
TGTGCCTGGCTCAGGGGAGGCACTGAAGCTTTCTTT
>TRBV20-1|TRBJ1-2|-|-
CSASIQANYGYTF
TGCAGTGCCTCAATTCAGGCGAACTATGGCTACACCTTC
>TRBV3-1|TRBJ1-5|-|many
CASSFDRVQPQHF
TGTGCCAGCAGTTTCGACAGAGTTCAGCCCCAGCATTTT
>TRBV6-5|TRBJ1-2|-|many
CASSYSKGLANYGYTF
TGTGCCAGCAGTTACTCGAAGGGTTTGGCTAACTATGGCTACACCTTC
>TRBV7-2|TRBJ1-2|-|-
CASSQGGGQWTNYGYTF
TGTGCCAGCAGCCAAGGTGGCGGGCAGTGGACTAACTATGGCTACACCTTC
>TRBV29-1|TRBJ1-2|-|once
CSVERTNYGYTF
TGCAGCGTTGAACGGACTAACTATGGCTACACCTTC
>TRBV6-5|TRBJ1-4|-|-
CASSHRQDREKLFF
TGTGCCAGCAGCCACCGACAGGACCGCGAAAAACTGTTTTTT
>TRBV20-1|TRBJ1-1|-|-
CSAWGGPEAFF
TGCAGTGCTTGGGGGGGGCCTGAAGCTTTCTTT
>TRBV7-2|TRBJ1-4|-|many
CASSLIVGVGEKLFF
TGTGCCAGCAGCTTAATCGTCGGGGTGGGTGAAAAACTGTTTTTT
>TRBV12-3/TRBV12-4|TRBJ2-7|-|many
CASTPGGARGEQYF
TGTGCCAGCACCCCTGGGGGGGCGCGTGGCGAGCAGTACTTC
>TRBV10-3|TRBJ1-1|-|few
CAISTGSEAEAFF
TGTGCCATCAGTACAGGGTCTGAGGCTGAAGCTTTCTTT
>TRBV7-9|TRBJ1-2|-|-
CASRVFGLHTGYTF
TGTGCCAGCCGGGTGTTTGGGCTGCACACTGGCTACACCTTC
>TRBV5-1|TRBJ1-1|-|many
CASSWGGGPNTEAFF
TGCGCCAGCAGCTGGGGGGGGGGGCCGAACACTGAAGCTTTCTTT
>TRBV5-1|TRBJ1-4|-|-
CASSPGTGRSNEKLFF
TGCGCCAGCAGCCCTGGGACCGGGAGGAGTAATGAAAAACTGTTTTTT
>TRBV10-1|TRBJ2-2|-|many
CASSDPITGELFF
TGCGCCAGCAGTGACCCCATCACCGGGGAGCTGTTTTTT
>TRBV9|TRBJ1-2|-|-
CASSVVDSYGYTF
TGTGCCAGCAGCGTAGTTGACAGCTATGGCTACACCTTC
>TRBV20-1|TRBJ1-4|TRBD1|many
CSASDGRDREKLFF
TGCAGTGCTAGTGACGGGAGGGACAGGGAAAAACTGTTTTTT
>TRBV29-1|TRBJ1-1|-|many
CSVGGVQAFF
TGCAGCGTTGGAGGGGTCCAAGCTTTCTTT
>TRBV12-3/TRBV12-4|TRBJ2-2|-|many
CASSPSYRDTGELFF
TGTGCCAGCAGTCCCTCATACAGGGATACCGGGGAGCTGTTTTTT
>TRBV24-1|TRBJ2-5|-|many
CATSDSVGPGKTQYF
TGTGCCACCAGTGACTCAGTCGGGCCCGGGAAGACCCAGTACTTC
>TRBV5-1|TRBJ2-7|TRBD2|many
CASSLSAGGPREQYF
TGCGCCAGCAGCTTGTCGGCGGGAGGGCCCCGAGAGCAGTACTTC
>TRBV7-3|TRBJ2-7|TRBD2|many
CASSLNRTSGRGAYF
TGTGCCAGCAGCTTAAATCGGACTAGCGGGAGGGGGGCGTACTTC
>TRBV15|TRBJ2-7|TRBD2|many
CATSGGLSGRYEQYF
TGTGCCACCAGCGGGGGGTTGAGCGGGAGATACGAGCAGTACTTC
>TRBV29-1|TRBJ1-1|-|-
CSVDPGQNTEASF
TGCAGCGTTGACCCAGGACAGAACACTGAAGCTTCCTTT
>TRBV2|TRBJ2-7|TRBD2|many
CASSGRGVYEQYF
TGTGCCAGCAGTGGGCGGGGGGTCTACGAGCAGTACTTC
>TRBV7-9|TRBJ2-7|TRBD1|once
CASSARTGIGNEQYF
TGTGCCAGCAGCGCACGGACAGGAATCGGAAACGAGCAGTACTTC
>TRBV3-1|TRBJ2-7|TRBD1|many
CASSTSGTESYEQYF
TGTGCCAGCAGCACCTCCGGGACAGAGTCCTACGAGCAGTACTTC
>TRBV4-2|TRBJ1-2|-|-
CASCQVRGYTF
TGTGCCAGCTGCCAAGTTCGTGGCTACACCTTC
>TRBV7-2|TRBJ1-4|-|many
CASSRGGEKLFF
TGTGCCAGCAGCCGGGGGGGCGAAAAACTGTTTTTT
>TRBV2|TRBJ2-2|-|many
CASSETPGMNTGELFF
TGTGCCAGCAGTGAAACACCGGGGATGAACACCGGGGAGCTGTTTTTT
>TRBV12-3/TRBV12-4|TRBJ1-1|-|-
CASRFIGINTEAFF
TGTGCCAGCAGATTTATAGGGATCAACACTGAAGCTTTCTTT
>TRBV2|TRBJ1-2|-|many
CARRQQGRGYTF
TGTGCCAGACGTCAACAGGGCCGCGGCTACACCTTC
>TRBV28|TRBJ1-5|-|many
CASSPKPGQPQHF
TGTGCCAGCAGTCCCAAACCAGGGCAGCCCCAGCATTTT
>TRBV5-6|TRBJ2-7|-|many
CASSFGTDEQYF
TGTGCCAGCAGCTTTGGGACCGACGAGCAGTACTTC
>TRBV11-3|TRBJ1-6|-|-
CASSLSEAGFSPLHF
TGTGCCAGCAGCTTAAGCGAGGCAGGCTTTTCACCCCTCCACTTT
>TRBV5-1|TRBJ2-2|-|many
CASSLVGTSDTGELFF
TGCGCCAGCAGCTTGGTAGGGACGAGCGACACCGGGGAGCTGTTTTTT
>TRBV14|TRBJ2-7|TRBD1|many
CASSRLPGQGAYEQYF
TGTGCCAGCAGCCGCCTTCCGGGACAGGGGGCTTACGAGCAGTACTTC
>TRBV20-1|TRBJ2-1|-|-
CSGFGWEYNEQFF
TGCAGTGGGTTCGGCTGGGAGTACAATGAGCAGTTCTTC
>TRBV6-5|TRBJ1-5|TRBD1|few
CAISEGTVSNQPQHF
TGTGCCATCAGTGAGGGGACAGTCAGCAATCAGCCCCAGCATTTT
>TRBV6-5|TRBJ2-1|TRBD1|-
CASKAGQGVEQFF
TGTGCCAGCAAGGCGGGACAGGGCGTAGAGCAGTTCTTC
>TRBV5-1|TRBJ1-1|-|-
CASNTVTENTEAFF
TGCGCCAGCAATACTGTGACAGAAAACACTGAAGCTTTCTTT
>TRBV2|TRBJ2-6|-|-
CASSEYEGYGANVLTF
TGTGCCAGCAGTGAATACGAGGGGTATGGGGCCAACGTCCTGACTTTC
>TRBV9|TRBJ2-7|-|once
CASSASDRDGTYEQYF
TGTGCCAGCAGCGCCTCGGACCGGGACGGGACCTACGAGCAGTACTTC
>TRBV7-9|TRBJ2-2|-|few
CASSYTGAGELFF
TGTGCCAGCAGCTACACTGGGGCCGGGGAGCTGTTTTTT
>TRBV29-1|TRBJ2-7|TRBD1|few
CSVVQQGAYEQYF
TGCAGCGTTGTCCAACAGGGGGCCTACGAGCAGTACTTC
>TRBV5-1|TRBJ2-7|-|many
CASSLSGQLHSYEQYF
TGCGCCAGCAGCTTGTCCGGACAGCTCCACTCCTACGAGCAGTACTTC
>TRBV24-1|TRBJ2-5|-|many
CATSDFLGAQETQYF
TGTGCCACCAGTGATTTCTTGGGGGCCCAGGAGACCCAGTACTTC
>TRBV15|TRBJ1-1|-|-
CATSRDREAFF
TGTGCCACCAGCAGAGATCGGGAAGCTTTCTTT
>TRBV5-1|TRBJ1-5|-|-
CASSLEGASGQPQHF
TGCGCCAGCAGCTTGGAAGGGGCAAGCGGGCAGCCCCAGCATTTT
>TRBV7-2|TRBJ2-7|-|few
CASSEGSSTEQYF
TGTGCCAGCAGCGAAGGGTCCAGTACCGAGCAGTACTTC
>TRBV20-1|TRBJ2-2|-|many
CSARSHEGDTGELFF
TGCAGTGCTAGGTCCCACGAGGGGGACACCGGGGAGCTGTTTTTT
>TRBV9|TRBJ1-3|-|-
CASSVAPGSGNTIYF
TGTGCCAGCAGCGTAGCCCCGGGCTCAGGAAACACCATATATTTT